Given below is one T cell receptor (beta chain) in context. What it recognizes is unknown. The entry originates in a study of T cell repertoires in cytomegalovirus infection. At the level of the study: The authors used CMV epitopes that were HLA-C-restricted (recently identified) and HLA-B-restricted (well studied). Both CMV infection and a matching HLA type were indicated by public TCR beta signatures. Whole-study results and caveats: There were HLA-C-restricted CMV-specific TCR beta clonotypes dominating the ex vivo response. The cumulative frequency of public TCR beta families distinguished individuals who carried CMV together with the relevant HLA.

Each CDR3 protein gets one entry after TCRdb re-called the reads with MiXCR. The sample lists 27,000 or so distinct CDR3 sequences, under 20% occurring once. The CDR3 has 12 residues. Germline values: CDR1 SEHNR, CDR2 FQNEAQ (reference sequence). V was cut by 5 bases and J by 6 bases, with 11 bases left in between. This TCR was recovered from a human donor in good health (CMV status not recorded). Some clones in this sample may be carry-over from other donors' samples. The chain employs TRBV7-9 and TRBJ2-7, with D perhaps TRBD2 (6 bases). Sequencing was performed on CD8+ T cells from cultured PBMCs, taken from culture after CMV antigen stimulation. This CDR3 is CASSPGLVEQYF. CDR3 nucleotides: TGTGCCAGCAGCCCGGGACTGGTCGAGCAGTACTTC.